This TCR beta chain appears in the sequencing data of a study of cytomegalovirus exposure and HLA in healthy donors. General study results and limits: Across HLA loci, a later analysis found differing TCR association rates, with DRB1 most and HLA-C fewest.

The CDR3 runs to 17 residues. CDR1 is SGHVS and CDR2 is FQNEAQ in the germline V gene. The J segment lost 0 bases and the V segment lost 4 bases, leaving 8 bases of the junction unmatched. With respect to this clone: Its antigen is not identified.

PCR primers comprised 60 Vbeta and 13 Jbeta primers. Assay used: immunoSEQ multiplex PCR; TCRdb lists only in-frame clones, some missing. This sample has some 40,000 clones, with around 60% found just once. The specimen was PBMCs. The chain joins TRBV7-8 to TRBJ2-7, with 11 bases aligning to TRBD2. The receptor comes from a man between 60 and 75 years old in good health and CMV-seropositive. CDR3 in amino acids: CASSSRSSGRSSYEQYF. CDR3 sequence (DNA): TGTGCCAGCAGCTCTCGTTCTAGCGGGAGGAGCTCCTACGAGCAGTACTTC.